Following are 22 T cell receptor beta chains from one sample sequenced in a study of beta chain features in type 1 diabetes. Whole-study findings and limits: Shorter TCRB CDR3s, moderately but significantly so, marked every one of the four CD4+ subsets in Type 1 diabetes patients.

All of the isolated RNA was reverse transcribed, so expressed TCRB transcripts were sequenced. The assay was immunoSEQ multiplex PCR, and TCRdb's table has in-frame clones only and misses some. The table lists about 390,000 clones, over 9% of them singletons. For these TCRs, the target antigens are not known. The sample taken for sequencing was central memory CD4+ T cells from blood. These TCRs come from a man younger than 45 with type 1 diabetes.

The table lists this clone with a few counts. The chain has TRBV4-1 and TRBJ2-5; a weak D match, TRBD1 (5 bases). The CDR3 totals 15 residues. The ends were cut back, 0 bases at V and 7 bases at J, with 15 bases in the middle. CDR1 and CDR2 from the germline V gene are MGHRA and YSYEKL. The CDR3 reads CASSQDNWGAGTQYF. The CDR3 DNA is TGCGCCAGCAGCCAAGATAACTGGGGCGCAGGGACCCAGTACTTC.

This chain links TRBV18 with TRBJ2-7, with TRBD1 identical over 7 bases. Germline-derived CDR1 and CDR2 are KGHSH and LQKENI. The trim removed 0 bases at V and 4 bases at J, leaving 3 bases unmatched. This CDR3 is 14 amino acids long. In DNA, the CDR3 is TGTGCCAGCTCACCACCAGGGGGCACGTACGAGCAGTACTTC. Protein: CASSPPGGTYEQYF.

The CDR3 loop reads CASSQAPLAGVYTGELFF. Here the CDR3 DNA reads TGTGCCAGCAGCCAAGCTCCACTAGCGGGAGTTTACACCGGGGAGCTGTTTTTT. This sequence joins TRBV7-9 and TRBJ2-2; TRBD2 agrees at 11 bases. From germline, CDR1 is SEHNR and CDR2 FQNEAQ (reference sequence). After removal of 5 bases from V and 3 bases from J, the junction contained 11 bases not matched to a gene. The CDR3 spans 18 residues. Combining the CDR3 with reference TRBV7-9 and TRBJ2-2 gives the whole variable domain DTGVSQNPRHKITKRGQNVTFRCDPISEHNRLYWYRQTLGQGPEFLTYFQNEAQLEKSRLLSDRFSAERPKGSFSTLEIQRTEQGDSAMYLCASSQAPLAGVYTGELFFGEGSRLTVL.

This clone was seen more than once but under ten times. The CDR3, as DNA: TGCGCCAGCAGCGCTACTAGGGTGGGAGTAGGAGATACGCAGTATTTT. Encoded protein: CASSATRVGVGDTQYF. This sequence joins TRBV5-1 and TRBJ2-3, with a possible D match to TRBD2 (5 bases). The CDR3 contains 16 residues. Trimming took 4 bases from V and 5 from J, leaving 20 bases between them. Looked up from germline, CDR1 is SGHRS and CDR2 is YFSETQ.

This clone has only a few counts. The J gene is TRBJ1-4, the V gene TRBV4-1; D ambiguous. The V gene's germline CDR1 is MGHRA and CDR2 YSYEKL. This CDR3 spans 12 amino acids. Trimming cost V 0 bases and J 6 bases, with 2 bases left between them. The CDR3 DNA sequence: TGCGCCAGCAGCCAAGAGTATGAAAAACTGTTTTTT. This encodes CASSQEYEKLFF.

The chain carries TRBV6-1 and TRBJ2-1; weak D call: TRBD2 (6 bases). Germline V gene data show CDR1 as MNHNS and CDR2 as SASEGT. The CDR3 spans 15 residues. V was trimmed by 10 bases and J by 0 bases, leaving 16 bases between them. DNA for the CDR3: TGTGCCACCTCGTACGGGGGAGGCTCCTACAATGAGCAGTTCTTC. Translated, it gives CATSYGGGSYNEQFF.

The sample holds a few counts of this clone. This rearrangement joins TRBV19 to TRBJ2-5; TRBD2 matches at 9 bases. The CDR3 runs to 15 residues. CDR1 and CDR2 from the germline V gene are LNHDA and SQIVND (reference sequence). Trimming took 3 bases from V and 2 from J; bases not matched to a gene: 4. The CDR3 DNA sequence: TGTGCCAGTAGTATGAGGGGACTAGCACAAGAGACCCAGTACTTC. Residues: CASSMRGLAQETQYF.

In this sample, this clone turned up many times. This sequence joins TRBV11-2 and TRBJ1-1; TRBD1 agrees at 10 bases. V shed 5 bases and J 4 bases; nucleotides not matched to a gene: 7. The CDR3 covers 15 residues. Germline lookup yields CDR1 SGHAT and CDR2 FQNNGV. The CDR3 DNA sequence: TGTGCCAGCAGCGTAAGACAGGGGGCTAGCACTGAAGCTTTCTTT. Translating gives CASSVRQGASTEAFF.

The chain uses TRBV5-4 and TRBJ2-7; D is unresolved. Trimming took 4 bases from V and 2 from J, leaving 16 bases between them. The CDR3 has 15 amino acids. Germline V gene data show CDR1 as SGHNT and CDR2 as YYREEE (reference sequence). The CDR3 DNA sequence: TGTGCCAGCAGCCCTTCCTTGGGGTTTGCCTACGAGCAGTACTTC. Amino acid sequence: CASSPSLGFAYEQYF.

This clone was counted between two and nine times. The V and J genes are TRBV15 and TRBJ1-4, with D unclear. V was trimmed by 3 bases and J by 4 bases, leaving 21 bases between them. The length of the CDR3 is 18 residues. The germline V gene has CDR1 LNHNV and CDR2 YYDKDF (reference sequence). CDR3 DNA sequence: TGTGCCACCAGCAGCCCACACCCCGGCGGAAACCTTAATGAAAAACTGTTTTTT. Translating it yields CATSSPHPGGNLNEKLFF.

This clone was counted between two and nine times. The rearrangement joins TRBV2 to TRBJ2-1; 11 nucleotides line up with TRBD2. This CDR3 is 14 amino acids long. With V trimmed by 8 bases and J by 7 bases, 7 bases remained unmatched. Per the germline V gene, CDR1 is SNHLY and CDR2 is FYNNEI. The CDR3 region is CASVSGRAGNEQFF. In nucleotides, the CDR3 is TGTGCCAGCGTTAGCGGGAGGGCAGGGAATGAGCAGTTCTTC.

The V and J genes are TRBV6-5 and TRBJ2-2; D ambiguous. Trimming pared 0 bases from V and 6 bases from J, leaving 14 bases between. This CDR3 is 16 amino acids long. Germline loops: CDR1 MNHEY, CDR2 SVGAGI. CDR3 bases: TGTGCCAGCAGTTACTCGGTCACCTACTCTTCCGGGGAGCTGTTTTTT. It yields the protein CASSYSVTYSSGELFF.

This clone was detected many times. The CDR3 spells CASSFFGGADTQYF. CDR3 nucleotides: TGCGCCAGCAGCTTTTTCGGGGGCGCAGATACGCAGTATTTT. The chain carries TRBV5-1 and TRBJ2-3; TRBD1 or TRBD2 may be the D gene (6 bases each). CDR3 length equals 14 residues. CDR1 is SGHRS, CDR2 YFSETQ, per germline. V shed 2 bases and J shed 4 bases, with 11 bases lying between them.

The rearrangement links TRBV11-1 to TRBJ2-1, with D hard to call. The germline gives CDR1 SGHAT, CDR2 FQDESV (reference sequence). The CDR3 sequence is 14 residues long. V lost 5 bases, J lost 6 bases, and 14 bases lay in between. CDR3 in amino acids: CASSRNLEVNEQFF. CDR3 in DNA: TGTGCCAGCAGCCGAAACCTAGAGGTCAATGAGCAGTTCTTC. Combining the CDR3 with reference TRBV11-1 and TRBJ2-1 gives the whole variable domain EAEVAQSPRYKITEKSQAVAFWCDPISGHATLYWYRQILGQGPELLVQFQDESVVDDSQLPKDRFSAERLKGVDSTLKIQPAELGDSAMYLCASSRNLEVNEQFFGPGTRLTVL.

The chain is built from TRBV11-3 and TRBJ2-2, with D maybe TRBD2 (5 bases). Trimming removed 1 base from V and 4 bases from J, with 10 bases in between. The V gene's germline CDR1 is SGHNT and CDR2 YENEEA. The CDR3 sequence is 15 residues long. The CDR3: CASSLVTGSTGELFF. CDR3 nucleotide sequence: TGTGCCAGCAGCTTAGTTACGGGGTCCACCGGGGAGCTGTTTTTT.

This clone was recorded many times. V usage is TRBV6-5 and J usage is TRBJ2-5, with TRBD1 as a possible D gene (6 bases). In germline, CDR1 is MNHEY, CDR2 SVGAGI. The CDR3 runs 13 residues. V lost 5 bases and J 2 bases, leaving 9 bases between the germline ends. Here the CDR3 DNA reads TGTGCCAGCAGTGGACAGCCACAAGAGACCCAGTACTTC. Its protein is CASSGQPQETQYF.

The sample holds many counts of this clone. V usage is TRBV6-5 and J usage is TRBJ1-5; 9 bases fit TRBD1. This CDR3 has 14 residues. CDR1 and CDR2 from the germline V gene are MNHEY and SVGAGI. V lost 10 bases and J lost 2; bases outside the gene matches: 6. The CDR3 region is CATGQGYGNQPQHF. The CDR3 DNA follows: TGTGCCACCGGACAGGGGTACGGCAATCAGCCCCAGCATTTT.

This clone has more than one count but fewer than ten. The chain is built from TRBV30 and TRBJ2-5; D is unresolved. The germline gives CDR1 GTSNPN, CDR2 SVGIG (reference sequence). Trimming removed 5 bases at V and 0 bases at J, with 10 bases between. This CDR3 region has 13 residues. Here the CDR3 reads CAWVGPYQETQYF. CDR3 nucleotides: TGTGCCTGGGTAGGACCGTACCAAGAGACCCAGTACTTC.

The CDR3 DNA is TGTGCCAGCAATTCGGGCCCTTGGAACAATCAGCCCCAGCATTTT. Protein product: CASNSGPWNNQPQHF. The chain links TRBV6-1 to TRBJ1-5; D not resolved. V was pared by 7 bases and J by 3 bases, with 16 bases between. The CDR3 is 15 amino acids. CDR1 is MNHNS and CDR2 is SASEGT in the germline V gene.

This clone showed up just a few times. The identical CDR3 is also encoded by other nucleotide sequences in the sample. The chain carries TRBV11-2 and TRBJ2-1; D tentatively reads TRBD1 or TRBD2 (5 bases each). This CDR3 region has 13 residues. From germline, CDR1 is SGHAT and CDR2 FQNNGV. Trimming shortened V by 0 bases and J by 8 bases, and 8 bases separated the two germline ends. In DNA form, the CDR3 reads TGTGCCAGCAGCTTAGATCGAGGGGATGAGCAGTTCTTC. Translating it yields CASSLDRGDEQFF.

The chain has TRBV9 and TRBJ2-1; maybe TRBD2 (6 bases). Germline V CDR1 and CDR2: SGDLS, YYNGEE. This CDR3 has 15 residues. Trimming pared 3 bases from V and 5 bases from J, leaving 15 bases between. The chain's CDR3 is CASSARGMSNNEQFF. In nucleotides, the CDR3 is TGTGCCAGCAGCGCCCGGGGGATGAGCAACAATGAGCAGTTCTTC.

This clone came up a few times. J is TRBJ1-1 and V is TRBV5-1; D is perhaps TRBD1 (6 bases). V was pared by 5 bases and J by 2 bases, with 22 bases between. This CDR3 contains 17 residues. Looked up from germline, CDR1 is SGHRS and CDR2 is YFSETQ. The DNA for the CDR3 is TGCGCCAGCAGGCCCTCCTACAGGGCCCGCGGTAACACTGAAGCTTTCTTT. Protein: CASRPSYRARGNTEAFF. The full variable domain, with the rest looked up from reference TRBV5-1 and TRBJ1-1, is KAGVTQTPRYLIKTRGQQVTLSCSPISGHRSVSWYQQTPGQGLQFLFEYFSETQRNKGNFPGRFSGRQFSNSRSEMNVSTLELGDSALYLCASRPSYRARGNTEAFFGQGTRLTVV.